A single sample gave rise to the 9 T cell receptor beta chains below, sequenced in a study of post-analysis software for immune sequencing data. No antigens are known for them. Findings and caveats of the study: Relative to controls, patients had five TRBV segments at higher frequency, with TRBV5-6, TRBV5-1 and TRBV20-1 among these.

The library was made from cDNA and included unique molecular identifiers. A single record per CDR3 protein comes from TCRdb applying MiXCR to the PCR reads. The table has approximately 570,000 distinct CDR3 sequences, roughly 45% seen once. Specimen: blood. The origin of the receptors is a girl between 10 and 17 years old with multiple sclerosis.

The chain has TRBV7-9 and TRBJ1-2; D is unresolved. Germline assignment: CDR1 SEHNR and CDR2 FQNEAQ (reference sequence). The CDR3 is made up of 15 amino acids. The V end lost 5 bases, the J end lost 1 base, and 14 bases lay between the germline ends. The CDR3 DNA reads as TGTGCCAGCAGCCGACTCGGGCAGGATAACTATGGCTACACCTTC. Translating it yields CASSRLGQDNYGYTF.

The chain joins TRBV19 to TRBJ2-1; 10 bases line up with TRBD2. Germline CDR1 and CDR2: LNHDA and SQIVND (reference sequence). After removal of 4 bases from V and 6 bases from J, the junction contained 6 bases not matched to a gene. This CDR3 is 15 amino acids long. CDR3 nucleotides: TGTGCCAGTAGTAAGCCAGCGGGGGGGCTCAATGAGCAGTTCTTC. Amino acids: CASSKPAGGLNEQFF.

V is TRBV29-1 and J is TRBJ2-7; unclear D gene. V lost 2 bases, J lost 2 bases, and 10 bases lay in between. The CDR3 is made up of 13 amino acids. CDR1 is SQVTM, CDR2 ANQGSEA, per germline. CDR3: CSVEFPDTYEQYF. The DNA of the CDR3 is TGCAGCGTTGAATTTCCGGATACCTACGAGCAGTACTTC.

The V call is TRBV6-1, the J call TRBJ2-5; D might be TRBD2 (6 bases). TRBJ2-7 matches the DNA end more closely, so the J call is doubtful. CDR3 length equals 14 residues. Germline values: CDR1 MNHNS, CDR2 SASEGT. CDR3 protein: CASSGRGSLYEQYF. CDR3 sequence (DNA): TGTGCCAGCAGTGGTCGGGGGAGCCTCTACGAGCAGTACTTC.

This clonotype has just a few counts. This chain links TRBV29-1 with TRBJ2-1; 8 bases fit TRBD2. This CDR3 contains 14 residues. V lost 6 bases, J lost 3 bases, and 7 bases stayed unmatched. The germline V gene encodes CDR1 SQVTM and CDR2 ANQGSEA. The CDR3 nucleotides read TGCAGCGTCCAAGGGCGGGGGGACTACAATGAGCAGTTCTTC. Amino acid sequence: CSVQGRGDYNEQFF.

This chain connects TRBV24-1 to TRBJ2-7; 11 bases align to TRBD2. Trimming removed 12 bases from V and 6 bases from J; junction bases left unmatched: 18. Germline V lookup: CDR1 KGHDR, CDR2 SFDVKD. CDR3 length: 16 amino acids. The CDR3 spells CAASQRRLAGIGEQYF. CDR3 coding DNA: TGTGCCGCTTCACAGCGGAGACTAGCGGGAATCGGCGAGCAGTACTTC.

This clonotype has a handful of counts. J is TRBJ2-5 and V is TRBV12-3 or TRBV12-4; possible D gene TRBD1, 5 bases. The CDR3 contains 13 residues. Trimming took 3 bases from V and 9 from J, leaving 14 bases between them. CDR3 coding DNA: TGTGCCAGCAGTTTCGGACATCAAGGGTCCCAGTACTTC. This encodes CASSFGHQGSQYF.

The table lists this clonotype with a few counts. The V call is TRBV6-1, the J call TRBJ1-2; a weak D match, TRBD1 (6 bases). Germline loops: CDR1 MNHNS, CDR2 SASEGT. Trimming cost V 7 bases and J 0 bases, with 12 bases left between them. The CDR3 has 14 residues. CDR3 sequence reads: CASTVRTANYGYTF. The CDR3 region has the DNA TGTGCCAGCACGGTACGGACAGCTAACTATGGCTACACCTTC.

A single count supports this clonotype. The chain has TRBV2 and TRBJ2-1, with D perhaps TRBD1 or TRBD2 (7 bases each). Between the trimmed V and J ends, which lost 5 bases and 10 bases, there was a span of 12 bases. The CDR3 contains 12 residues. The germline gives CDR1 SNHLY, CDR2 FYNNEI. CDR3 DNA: TGTGCCAGCAGTACAGGGGAGGGCGAGCAGTTCTTC. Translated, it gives CASSTGEGEQFF.